This T cell receptor (beta chain) appears in the sequencing data of a study of control samples from healthy donors and cancer patients. Sequencing was performed with immunoSEQ multiplex PCR; in TCRdb, only in-frame clones are kept and a portion is missing. The sample records 150,000 to 200,000 clones, around 94% being singletons. This clone was found once. Germline V CDR1 and CDR2: MGHDK, SYGVNS. The J segment lost 6 bases and the V segment lost 5 bases, leaving 9 bases of the junction unmatched. This CDR3 contains 16 residues. This TCR was recovered from a man aged 25-40 years in good health. Sequenced material: blood. The rearrangement joins TRBV25-1 to TRBJ1-6; 8 nucleotides agree with TRBD1. The CDR3 protein is CASSQLGQGFNSPLHF. CDR3 in DNA: TGTGCCAGCAGTCAACTAGGACAGGGTTTTAATTCACCCCTCCACTTT.